These 29 T cell receptor beta chains were sequenced from one sample in a study of regulatory T cells in long-lasting Graves disease (dated by TCRdb to the early 2020s). The time point label, as the study defines it: newly diagnosed GD, antithyroid drugs for less than 3 months. For both TCR sequencing and RNA sequencing, RNA was extracted from PBMCs using TRIzol. The protocol used for the library was multiplex PCR. Sequenced on an Illumina HiSeq 4000. TCR beta libraries were built with iRepertoire HTBI primers and Arm-PCR amplification of CDR3 regions. TCRdb redid the processing of the public reads, applying fastp at Q25 and MiXCR, and retained in-frame beta chains. Each record represents a unique CDR3 protein, reported with the most common genes and DNA among its rows. This sample comprises around 420,000 distinct CDR3 sequences, around 16% of them detected only once. The ten largest account for approximately 22% of the sample.

The sample consisted of peripheral blood mononuclear cells (PBMCs), taken at new diagnosis, from a patient treated with antithyroid drugs. Source of these receptors: a female donor with Graves disease.

The chain combines TRBV9 with TRBJ1-6; possible D gene TRBD1, 5 bases. Trimming removed 4 bases from V and 5 bases from J, with 13 bases in between. CDR1 and CDR2 (germline): SGDLS, YYNGEE. The CDR3 extends over 15 amino acids. CDR3 nucleotide sequence: TGTGCCAGCAGCCTCGGGGCGGGGGATAATTCACCCCTCCACTTT. Translation: CASSLGAGDNSPLHF.

This clonotype has at least ten counts. The rearrangement uses TRBV28 and TRBJ1-2; D may be TRBD1 (5 bases). CDR3 length equals 14 residues. Per the germline V gene, CDR1 is MDHEN and CDR2 is SYDVKM. Trimming removed 2 bases at V and 1 base at J, with 8 bases between. DNA of the CDR3: TGTGCCAGCAGTTTAGGGACCTTTAACTATGGCTACACCTTC. This codes for CASSLGTFNYGYTF.

This clonotype was seen repeatedly, ten times or more. V and J are TRBV20-1 and TRBJ2-3; no reliable D call. Germline V lookup: CDR1 DFQATT, CDR2 SNEGSKA (reference sequence). The length of the CDR3 is 13 residues. V shed 0 bases and J shed 8 bases, with 12 bases lying between them. The CDR3 DNA reads as TGCAGTGCTAGAGATAGGCTCACCGGTACGCAGTATTTT. Translated: CSARDRLTGTQYF.

This clonotype was recorded many times. The V call is TRBV2, the J call TRBJ1-6, with D unclear. The germline CDR1 and CDR2 sequences are SNHLY and FYNNEI. Trimming took 4 bases from V and 13 from J, leaving 17 bases between them. The CDR3 consists of 14 residues. CDR3 coding DNA: TGTGCCAGCAGTGTAGGACGGGCGGGGAGGCCCCTCCACTTT. Translating it yields CASSVGRAGRPLHF.

A remark on this clonotype: A far larger clone is a single base away, which makes a read error likely. The genes are TRBV14 and TRBJ2-3; TRBD1 aligns across 7 bases. The assigned J gene may be wrong: the sequence end matches TRBJ2-5 better. The CDR3 spans 17 residues. Germline CDR1 SGHDN, CDR2 FVKESK. CDR3 protein: CASSFYADRFGLETQYF. For the CDR3, the DNA is TGTGCCAGCAGCTTCTACGCGGACAGGTTTGGACTAGAGACCCAGTACTTC.

This clonotype was seen repeatedly, ten times or more. The chain couples TRBV28 to TRBJ2-3, with TRBD2 matching 8 bases. The J segment lost 8 bases and the V segment lost 6 bases, leaving 13 bases of the junction unmatched. The CDR3 is 15 amino acids. From germline, CDR1 is MDHEN and CDR2 SYDVKM. CDR3 sequence (DNA): TGTGCCAGCAGCCCCCGAGCGGGAGTAAGCGGTACGCAGTATTTT. It encodes CASSPRAGVSGTQYF.

A note on this clonotype: One base away lies a much larger clone, so this may be a sequencing read error. In DNA form, the CDR3 reads TGTGCCAACAGGAGTAGCGGAAGCACAGATACGCAGTATTTT. Residues: CANRSSGSTDTQYF. The chain combines TRBV6-2 or TRBV6-3 with TRBJ2-3, with D possibly being TRBD2 (6 bases). Looked up from germline, CDR1 is MNHEY and CDR2 is SVGEGT. V dropped 10 bases and J dropped 0 bases, with 14 bases sitting between them. The CDR3 is 14 amino acids.

This clonotype occurred many times. The chain links TRBV30 to TRBJ1-5; D uncertain. The CDR3 totals 15 residues. Germline assignment: CDR1 GTSNPN and CDR2 SVGIG (reference sequence). The V end was cut by 0 bases, the J end by 7 bases, with 16 bases between. The CDR3 nucleotides are TGTGCCTGGAGTGTGACCGGGTCAGCAGGCCAGCCCCAGCATTTT. Residues: CAWSVTGSAGQPQHF.

This clonotype was found many times. This chain uses TRBV11-3 with TRBJ2-1; D is possibly TRBD2 (6 bases). V dropped 0 bases and J dropped 8 bases, with 14 bases sitting between them. Germline V lookup: CDR1 SGHNT, CDR2 YENEEA. There are 15 residues in the CDR3. CDR3 sequence reads: CASSLDAGSPHEQFF. The CDR3 DNA is TGTGCCAGCAGCTTAGATGCGGGAAGCCCCCATGAGCAGTTCTTC.

This clonotype was picked up many times. The rearrangement links TRBV15 to TRBJ2-1, with 8 bases that match TRBD1. V shed 4 bases and J 3 bases; nucleotides not matched to a gene: 8. Germline V gene data show CDR1 as LNHNV and CDR2 as YYDKDF (reference sequence). The length of the CDR3 is 16 residues. In DNA form, the CDR3 reads TGTGCCACCAGCAAAGGACAGGGTCCGGTCTACAATGAGCAGTTCTTC. Its translation: CATSKGQGPVYNEQFF.

The chain combines TRBV11-2 with TRBJ2-7; 9 positions agree with TRBD1. The CDR3 spans 16 residues. Germline V CDR1 and CDR2: SGHAT, FQNNGV. V shed 5 bases and J 0 bases; nucleotides not matched to a gene: 8. The CDR3 region is CASSAFGQGSSYEQYF. CDR3 nucleotide sequence: TGTGCCAGCAGCGCTTTTGGACAGGGGTCCTCCTACGAGCAGTACTTC. The whole variable domain, filled in from reference TRBV11-2 and TRBJ2-7, reads EAGVAQSPRYKIIEKRQSVAFWCNPISGHATLYWYQQILGQGPKLLIQFQNNGVVDDSQLPKDRFSAERLKGVDSTLKIQPAKLEDSAVYLCASSAFGQGSSYEQYFGPGTRLTVT.

CDR3 bases: TGCAGCGTTGGCAGGGGGATTGAAGCTTTCTTT. It is translated as CSVGRGIEAFF. The chain is built from TRBV29-1 and TRBJ1-1, with 7 bases identical to TRBD1. This CDR3 contains 11 residues. Trimming took 4 bases from V and 7 from J; bases not matched to a gene: 3. CDR1 and CDR2 from the germline V gene are SQVTM and ANQGSEA. Looking up the rest from reference TRBV29-1 and TRBJ1-1 gives the full variable domain: SAVISQKPSRDICQRGTSLTIQCQVDSQVTMMFWYRQQPGQSLTLIATANQGSEATYESGFVIDKFPISRPNLTFSTLTVSNMSPEDSSIYLCSVGRGIEAFFGQGTRLTVV.

This sequence joins TRBV12-3 or TRBV12-4 and TRBJ1-1, with D perhaps matching TRBD1 (6 bases). Deletions cut 3 bases from V and 10 bases from J, with 27 bases between. The CDR3 runs to 17 residues. This CDR3 reads CASSLSTRDNARGAAFF. The CDR3, as DNA: TGTGCCAGCAGTTTGAGCACCCGGGACAACGCTCGCGGGGCAGCTTTCTTT.

This clonotype was seen ten or more times. J is TRBJ2-3 and V is TRBV12-3 or TRBV12-4; 8 nucleotides line up with TRBD2. This CDR3 is built from 16 residues. The trim removed 2 bases at V and 4 bases at J, leaving 8 bases unmatched. This CDR3 is CASSLTGSGVADTQYF. The DNA of the CDR3 is TGTGCCAGCAGTTTAACGGGTAGCGGGGTTGCAGATACGCAGTATTTT.

Ten or more counts support this clonotype. CDR3 residues: CSVEGGKTYNEQFF. Here the CDR3 DNA reads TGCAGCGTTGAAGGCGGGAAGACTTACAATGAGCAGTTCTTC. J is TRBJ2-1 and V is TRBV29-1, with D possibly matching TRBD2 (6 bases). This CDR3 spans 14 amino acids. Germline V lookup: CDR1 SQVTM, CDR2 ANQGSEA. V was pared by 1 base and J by 4 bases, with 11 bases between.

This sequence joins TRBV28 and TRBJ1-2; D uncertain. The CDR3 consists of 14 residues. The germline V gene has CDR1 MDHEN and CDR2 SYDVKM. Trimming stripped 7 bases from V and 2 bases from J, with 14 bases between. CDR3 amino acids: CASTGKNPNYGYTF. CDR3 nucleotides: TGTGCCAGCACGGGCAAAAACCCCAACTATGGCTACACCTTC.

This clonotype occurred many times. The chain couples TRBV9 to TRBJ1-4; D gene uncertain. The CDR3 consists of 15 residues. V dropped 0 bases and J dropped 5 bases, with 11 bases sitting between them. Germline V lookup: CDR1 SGDLS, CDR2 YYNGEE. CDR3 region: CASSVGGGANEKLFF. CDR3 nucleotide sequence: TGTGCCAGCAGCGTAGGTGGAGGAGCGAATGAAAAACTGTTTTTT.

This clonotype showed up many times. V gene TRBV5-1 combines with J gene TRBJ2-1, with 10 bases aligning to TRBD2. V dropped 4 bases and J dropped 6; count of bases not matched to a gene: 16. Germline values: CDR1 SGHRS, CDR2 YFSETQ. The CDR3 consists of 18 residues. The CDR3 nucleotides read TGCGCCAGCAGCCCCCAACCTCGTGGGAGCGGGGGGGGCAATGAGCAGTTCTTC. Amino acid sequence: CASSPQPRGSGGGNEQFF.

This clonotype was detected ten times or more. The V and J genes are TRBV6-5 and TRBJ1-1, with D possibly TRBD1 on 5 matching bases. CDR1 and CDR2 (germline): MNHEY, SVGAGI. This CDR3 is 16 amino acids long. V was trimmed by 2 bases and J by 0 bases, leaving 13 bases between them. The CDR3 sequence is CASSYNGAGLNTEAFF. The CDR3 region has the DNA TGTGCCAGCAGTTACAATGGGGCTGGTTTGAACACTGAAGCTTTCTTT.

This clonotype has ten or more counts. This chain joins TRBV3-1 and TRBJ1-1; TRBD1 matches at 9 bases. The germline CDR1 and CDR2 sequences are LGHDT and YNNKEL (reference sequence). The CDR3 runs to 15 residues. After removal of 9 bases from V and 4 bases from J, the junction contained 12 bases not matched to a gene. The CDR3 here is CASSLYRGLGTEAFF. The CDR3, as DNA: TGTGCCAGTTCATTATACAGGGGGCTAGGCACTGAAGCTTTCTTT.

This clonotype was seen ten or more times. V is TRBV4-1 and J is TRBJ2-3; D is perhaps TRBD1 (5 bases). Germline assignment: CDR1 MGHRA and CDR2 YSYEKL. The CDR3 totals 15 residues. V was shortened by 1 base and J by 5 bases, with 13 bases between the two germline ends. CDR3 sequence (DNA): TGCGCCAGCAGCCAAGTTCACAGGTTGGAAGATACGCAGTATTTT. Translation gives CASSQVHRLEDTQYF.

This clonotype was recorded many times. The V gene is TRBV6-1, the J gene TRBJ1-2, with unresolved D. Germline V gene lookup returns CDR1 MNHNS and CDR2 SASEGT. The V and J ends lost 5 bases and 2 bases respectively, with 15 bases between them. The CDR3 has 15 amino acids. CDR3 sequence reads: CASSTPPNENYGYTF. CDR3 coding DNA: TGTGCCAGCAGTACCCCACCAAACGAGAACTATGGCTACACCTTC.

This clonotype occurred many times. J is TRBJ2-3 and V is TRBV14, with unresolved D. The V gene lost 2 bases and the J gene lost 0 bases, with 15 bases spanning the gap. Germline V lookup: CDR1 SGHDN, CDR2 FVKESK. The length of the CDR3 is 17 residues. The DNA of the CDR3 is TGTGCCAGCAGCCAAAGGACGGCCGTGGGGAGCACAGATACGCAGTATTTT. Its translation is CASSQRTAVGSTDTQYF.

The chain carries TRBV5-1 and TRBJ2-3; tentative D call: TRBD1 (6 bases). Trimming left V 4 bases short and J 5 bases short, with 20 bases between. Germline CDR1 and CDR2: SGHRS and YFSETQ. The CDR3 is made up of 16 amino acids. CDR3 loop: CASSPEGGVVKDTQYF. The CDR3 coding sequence is TGCGCCAGCAGCCCGGAAGGGGGAGTAGTTAAAGATACGCAGTATTTT.

This clonotype was observed many times. J is TRBJ2-5 and V is TRBV12-3 or TRBV12-4; TRBD2 is a possible D gene (5 bases). The germline V and J ends were trimmed by 7 bases and 0 bases, with 9 bases remaining between them. The CDR3 is 13 residues long. In nucleotides, the CDR3 is TGTGCCAGCACCTTGGACTACCAAGAGACCCAGTACTTC. Protein product: CASTLDYQETQYF.

This clonotype was counted ten times or more. The chain couples TRBV30 to TRBJ1-2, with 9 bases that match TRBD1. CDR1 GTSNPN and CDR2 SVGIG come from the germline V gene (reference sequence). Trimming cost V 1 base and J 2 bases; bases outside gene matches: 5. The CDR3 totals 15 residues. The DNA for the CDR3 is TGTGCCTGGAGTGGCACGGGGACAGGGAACTATGGCTACACCTTC. This sequence encodes CAWSGTGTGNYGYTF.

This clonotype was counted at least ten times. This chain links TRBV27 with TRBJ2-7; 8 bases line up with TRBD2. Per the germline V gene, CDR1 is MNHEY and CDR2 is SMNVEV (reference sequence). The J segment lost 5 bases and the V segment lost 2 bases, leaving 5 bases of the junction unmatched. There are 14 residues in the CDR3. Written as DNA, the CDR3 is TGTGCCAGCAGTTTAGGGGCGGGAGGTGACGAGCAGTACTTC. Translating it yields CASSLGAGGDEQYF.

This clonotype has a handful of counts. This chain uses TRBV12-3 or TRBV12-4 with TRBJ1-1; no clear D gene. Trimming removed 4 bases at V and 8 bases at J, with 11 bases between. This CDR3 is 12 amino acids long. CDR3 sequence reads: CASSSPGIEAFF. CDR3 nucleotide sequence: TGTGCCAGCAGTTCCCCGGGGATAGAAGCTTTCTTT.

The sample holds a few counts of this clonotype. Its ends do not fully match the called genes, so a read error is possible. The chain couples TRBV2 to TRBJ2-2; D possibly corresponds to TRBD1 (6 bases). CDR3 length: 14 amino acids. Germline values: CDR1 SNHLY, CDR2 FYNNEI. The CDR3: CVSSEQGNTGELFF. In DNA form, the CDR3 reads TGTGTCAGCAGCGAACAGGGGAACACCGGGGAGCTGTTTTTT.